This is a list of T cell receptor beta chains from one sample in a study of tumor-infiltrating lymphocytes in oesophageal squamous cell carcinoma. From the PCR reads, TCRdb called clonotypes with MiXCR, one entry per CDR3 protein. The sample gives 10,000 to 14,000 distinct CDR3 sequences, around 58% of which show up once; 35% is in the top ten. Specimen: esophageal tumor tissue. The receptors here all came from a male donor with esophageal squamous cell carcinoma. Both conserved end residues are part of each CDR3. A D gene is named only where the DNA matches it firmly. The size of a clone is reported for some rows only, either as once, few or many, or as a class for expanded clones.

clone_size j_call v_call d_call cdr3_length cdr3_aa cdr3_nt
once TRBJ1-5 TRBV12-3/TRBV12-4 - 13 CASSLTSNQPQHF TGTGCCAGCAGTTTAACGAGCAATCAGCCCCAGCATTTT
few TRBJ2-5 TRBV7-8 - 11 CASSFQEVQYF TGTGCCAGCAGTTTCCAGGAGGTCCAGTACTTC
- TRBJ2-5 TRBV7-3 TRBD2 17 CASSLHRTSGGTGTQYF TGTGCCAGCAGCCTCCACAGGACTAGCGGGGGAACCGGGACCCAGTACTTC
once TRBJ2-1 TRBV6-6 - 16 CASTWGGASSYNEQFF TGTGCCAGCACTTGGGGCGGCGCGAGCTCCTACAATGAGCAGTTCTTC
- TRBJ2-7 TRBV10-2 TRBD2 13 CASSETSGFEQYF TGCGCCAGCAGTGAAACTAGCGGGTTCGAGCAGTACTTC
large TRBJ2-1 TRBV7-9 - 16 CASSSWTVSSYNEQFF TGTGCCAGCAGCTCCTGGACAGTGAGCTCCTACAATGAGCAGTTCTTC
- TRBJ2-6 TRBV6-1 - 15 CASEAGASGANVLTF TGTGCCAGCGAGGCAGGCGCTTCCGGGGCCAACGTCCTGACTTTC
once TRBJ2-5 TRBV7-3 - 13 CASSPGGPETQYF TGTGCCAGCAGCCCGGGGGGCCCGGAGACCCAGTACTTC
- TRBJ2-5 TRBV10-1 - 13 CASSRTTQETQYF TGCGCCAGCAGCCGGACCACACAAGAGACCCAGTACTTC
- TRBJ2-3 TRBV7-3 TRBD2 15 CASSLTSYGTDTQYF TGTGCCAGCAGCTTGACTAGCTATGGGACAGATACGCAGTATTTT
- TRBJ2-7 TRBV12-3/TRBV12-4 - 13 CASSISSSYEQYF TGTGCCAGCAGTATATCTAGCTCCTACGAGCAGTACTTC
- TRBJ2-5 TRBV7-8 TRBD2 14 CASSLPGLASQEYF TGTGCCAGCAGCTTGCCGGGACTAGCAAGCCAGGAGTACTTC
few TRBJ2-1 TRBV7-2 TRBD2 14 CASSLGTTYNEQFF TGTGCCAGCAGCTTGGGGACTACCTATAATGAGCAGTTCTTC
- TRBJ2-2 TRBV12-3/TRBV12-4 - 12 CASNLAYGELFF TGTGCCAGCAACCTAGCGTACGGGGAGCTGTTTTTT
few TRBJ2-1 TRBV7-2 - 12 CASSLLGPQQFF TGTGCCAGCAGCTTACTCGGGCCCCAGCAGTTCTTC
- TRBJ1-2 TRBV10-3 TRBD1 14 CAISESTGTYGYTF TGTGCCATCAGTGAATCGACAGGGACCTATGGCTACACCTTC
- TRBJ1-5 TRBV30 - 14 CAWSDNRDNQPQHF TGTGCCTGGAGTGATAACAGAGACAATCAGCCCCAGCATTTT
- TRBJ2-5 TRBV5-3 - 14 CASSLRSVKETQYF TGTGCCAGCAGCTTGCGGTCCGTTAAAGAGACCCAGTACTTC
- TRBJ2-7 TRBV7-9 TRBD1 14 CASSLEKTGSEQYF TGTGCCAGCAGCTTAGAAAAGACAGGGAGCGAGCAGTACTTC
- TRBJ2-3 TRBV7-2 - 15 CASSWDSPSTGELYF TGTGCCAGCAGCTGGGACTCCCCTTCCACCGGGGAGCTGTATTTT
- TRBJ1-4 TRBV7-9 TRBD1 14 CASSTDRGREKLFF TGTGCCAGCAGCACGGACAGGGGGAGGGAAAAACTGTTTTTT
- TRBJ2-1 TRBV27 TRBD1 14 CASSLGQGLDEQFF TGTGCCAGCAGTTTAGGACAGGGTCTCGATGAGCAGTTCTTC
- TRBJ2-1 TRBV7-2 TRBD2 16 CASSSRLAGAYNEQFF TGTGCCAGCAGCTCCAGACTAGCGGGGGCCTACAATGAGCAGTTCTTC
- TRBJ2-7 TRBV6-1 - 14 CAISRTRETYEQYF TGTGCCATCTCGCGGACCAGAGAGACCTACGAGCAGTACTTC
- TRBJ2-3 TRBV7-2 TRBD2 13 CASSLATSGGSYF TGTGCCAGCAGCCTAGCGACTAGCGGGGGGTCGTATTTT
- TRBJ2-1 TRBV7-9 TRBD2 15 CASSLDGGFVNEQFF TGTGCCAGCAGCTTAGACGGGGGGTTTGTGAATGAGCAGTTCTTC